This TCR beta chain was recorded in a study of control samples from healthy donors and cancer patients. Profiling relied on immunoSEQ multiplex PCR, and the TCRdb table lists in-frame clones only, not all of them. The sample lists around 130,000 clones; around 93% were seen once. There are 10 residues in the CDR3. In germline, CDR1 is SEHNR, CDR2 FQNEAQ (reference sequence). The V and J ends lost 10 bases and 4 bases respectively, with 7 bases between them. The sample was blood. This sequence was found in a man aged 18 to 30 in good health. The rearrangement joins TRBV7-9 to TRBJ2-5; D is possibly TRBD1 (6 bases). CDR3 bases: TGTGCCATCAGGGGAGAGACCCAGTACTTC. It specifies CAIRGETQYF.